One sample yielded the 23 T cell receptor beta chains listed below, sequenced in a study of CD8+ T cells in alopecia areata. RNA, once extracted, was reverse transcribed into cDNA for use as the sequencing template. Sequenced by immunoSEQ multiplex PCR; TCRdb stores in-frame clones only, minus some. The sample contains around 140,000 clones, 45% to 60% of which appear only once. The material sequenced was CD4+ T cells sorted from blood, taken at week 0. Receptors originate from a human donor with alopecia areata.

The CDR3 DNA reads as TGCAGCGTTGACCCGGGACTAGCGAAATACAATGAGCAGTTCTTC. Encoded protein: CSVDPGLAKYNEQFF. The chain links TRBV29-1 to TRBJ2-1; 10 bases map to TRBD2. Trimming at V came to 3 bases and at J to 4 bases, leaving 6 bases not matched to a gene. The CDR3 has 15 amino acids. Germline V gene lookup returns CDR1 SQVTM and CDR2 ANQGSEA.

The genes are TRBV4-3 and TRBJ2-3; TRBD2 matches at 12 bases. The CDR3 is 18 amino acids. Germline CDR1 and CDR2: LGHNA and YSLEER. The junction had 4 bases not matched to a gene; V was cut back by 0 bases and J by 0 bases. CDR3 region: CASSQDWGLAGSTDTQYF. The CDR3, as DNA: TGCGCCAGCAGCCAAGATTGGGGACTAGCGGGTAGCACAGATACGCAGTATTTT.

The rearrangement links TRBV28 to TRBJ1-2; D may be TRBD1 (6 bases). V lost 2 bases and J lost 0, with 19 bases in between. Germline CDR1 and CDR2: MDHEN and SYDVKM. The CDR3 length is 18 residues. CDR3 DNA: TGTGCCAGCAGTTTACATCCGGACAGAGATCCAGCTAACTATGGCTACACCTTC. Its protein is CASSLHPDRDPANYGYTF.

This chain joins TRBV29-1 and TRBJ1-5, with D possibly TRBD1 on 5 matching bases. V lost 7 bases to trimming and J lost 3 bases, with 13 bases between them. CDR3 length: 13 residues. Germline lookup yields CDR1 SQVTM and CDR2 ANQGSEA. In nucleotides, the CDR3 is TGCAGCGGACTTTGGGGGAACAATCAGCCCCAGCATTTT. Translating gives CSGLWGNNQPQHF.

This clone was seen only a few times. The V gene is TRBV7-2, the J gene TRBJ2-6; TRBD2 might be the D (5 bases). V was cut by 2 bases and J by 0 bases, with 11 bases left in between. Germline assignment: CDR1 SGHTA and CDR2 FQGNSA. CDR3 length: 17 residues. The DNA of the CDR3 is TGTGCCAGCAGCTTATGGGCGGGCCGCTCTGGGGCCAACGTCCTGACTTTC. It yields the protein CASSLWAGRSGANVLTF.

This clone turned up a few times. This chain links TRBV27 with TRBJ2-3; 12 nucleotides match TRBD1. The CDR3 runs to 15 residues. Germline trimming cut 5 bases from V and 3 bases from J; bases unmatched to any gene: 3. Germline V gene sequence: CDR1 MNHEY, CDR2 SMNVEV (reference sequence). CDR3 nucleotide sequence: TGTGCCAGCAGTCCGGGACAGGGGGCAACAGATACGCAGTATTTT. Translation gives CASSPGQGATDTQYF.

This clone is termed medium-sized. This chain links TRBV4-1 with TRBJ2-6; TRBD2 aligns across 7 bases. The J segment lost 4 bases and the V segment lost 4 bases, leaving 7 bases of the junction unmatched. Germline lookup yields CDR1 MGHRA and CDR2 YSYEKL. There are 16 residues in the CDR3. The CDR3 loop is CASSLTSVIGANVLTF. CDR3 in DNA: TGCGCCAGCAGCCTAACTAGCGTTATAGGGGCCAACGTCCTGACTTTC.

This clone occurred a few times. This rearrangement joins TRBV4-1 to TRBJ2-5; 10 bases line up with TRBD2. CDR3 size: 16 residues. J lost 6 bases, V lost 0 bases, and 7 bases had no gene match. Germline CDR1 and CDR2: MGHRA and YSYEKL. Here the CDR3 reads CASSQEPAGGQQTQYF. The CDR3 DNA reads TGCGCCAGCAGCCAAGAACCAGCGGGAGGGCAGCAGACCCAGTACTTC.

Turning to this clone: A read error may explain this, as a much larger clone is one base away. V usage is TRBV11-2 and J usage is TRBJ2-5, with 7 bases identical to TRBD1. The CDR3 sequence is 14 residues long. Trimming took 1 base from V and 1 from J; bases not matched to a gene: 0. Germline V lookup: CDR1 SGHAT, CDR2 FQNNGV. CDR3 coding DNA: TGTGCCAGCAGCTTAGGGGACAGCCAAGAGACCCAGTACTTC. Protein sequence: CASSLGDSQETQYF. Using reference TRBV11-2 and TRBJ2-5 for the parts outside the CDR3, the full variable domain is EAGVAQSPRYKIIEKRQSVAFWCNPISGHATLYWYQQILGQGPKLLIQFQNNGVVDDSQLPKDRFSAERLKGVDSTLKIQPAKLEDSAVYLCASSLGDSQETQYFGPGTRLLVL.

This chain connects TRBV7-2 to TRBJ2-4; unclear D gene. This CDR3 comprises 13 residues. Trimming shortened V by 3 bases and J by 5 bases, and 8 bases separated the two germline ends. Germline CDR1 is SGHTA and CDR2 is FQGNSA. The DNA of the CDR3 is TGTGCCAGCAGCTTTTCACAACAAAACATTCAGTACTTC. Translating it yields CASSFSQQNIQYF.

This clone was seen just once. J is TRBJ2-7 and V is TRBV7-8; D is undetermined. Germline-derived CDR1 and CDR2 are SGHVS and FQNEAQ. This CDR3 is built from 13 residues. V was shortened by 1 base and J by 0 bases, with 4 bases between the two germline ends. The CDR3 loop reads CASSLGHSYEQYF. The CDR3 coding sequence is TGTGCCAGCAGCTTAGGACACTCCTACGAGCAGTACTTC. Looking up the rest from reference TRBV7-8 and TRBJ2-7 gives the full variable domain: GAGVSQSPRYKVAKRGQDVALRCDPISGHVSLFWYQQALGQGPEFLTYFQNEAQLDKSGLPSDRFFAERPEGSVSTLKIQRTQQEDSAVYLCASSLGHSYEQYFGPGTRLTVT.

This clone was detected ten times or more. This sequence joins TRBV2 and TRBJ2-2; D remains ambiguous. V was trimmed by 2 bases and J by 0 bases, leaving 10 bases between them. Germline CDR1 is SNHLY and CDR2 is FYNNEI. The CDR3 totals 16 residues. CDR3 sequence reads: CASSEYGSSNTGELFF. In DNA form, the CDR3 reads TGTGCCAGCAGTGAATACGGTAGCTCGAACACCGGGGAGCTGTTTTTT.

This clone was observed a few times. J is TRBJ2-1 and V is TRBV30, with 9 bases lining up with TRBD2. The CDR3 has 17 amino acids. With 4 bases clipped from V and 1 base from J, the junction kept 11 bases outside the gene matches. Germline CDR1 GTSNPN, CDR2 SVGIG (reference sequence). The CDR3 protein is CAWKGGLAGRSYNEQFF. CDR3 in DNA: TGTGCCTGGAAGGGGGGGCTAGCGGGACGATCCTACAATGAGCAGTTCTTC.

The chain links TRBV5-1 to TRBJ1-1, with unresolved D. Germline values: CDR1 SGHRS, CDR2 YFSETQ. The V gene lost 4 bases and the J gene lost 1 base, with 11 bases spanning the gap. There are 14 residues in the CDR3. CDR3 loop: CASSPVKRNTEAFF. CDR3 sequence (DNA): TGCGCCAGCAGCCCGGTCAAACGGAACACTGAAGCTTTCTTT.

The CDR3 loop is CASSQAIQETQYF. CDR3 sequence (DNA): TGCGCCAGCAGCCAAGCTATCCAAGAGACCCAGTACTTC. The rearrangement links TRBV5-1 to TRBJ2-5; D not resolved. Per germline, CDR1 SGHRS and CDR2 YFSETQ. V was cut by 4 bases and J by 1 base, with 8 bases left in between. This CDR3 is built from 13 residues.

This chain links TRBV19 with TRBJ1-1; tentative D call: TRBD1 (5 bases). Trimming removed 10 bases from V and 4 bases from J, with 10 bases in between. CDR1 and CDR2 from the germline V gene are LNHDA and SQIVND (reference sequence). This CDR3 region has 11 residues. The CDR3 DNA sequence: TGTGCCACTCAAGGGGCCACTGAAGCTTTCTTT. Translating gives CATQGATEAFF.

CDR3 nucleotide sequence: TGTGCCTGGATGCCTTTGGGGGATACGCAGTATTTT. Protein product: CAWMPLGDTQYF. The chain carries TRBV30 and TRBJ2-3; no reliable D call. V was trimmed by 4 bases and J by 6 bases, leaving 11 bases between them. This CDR3 comprises 12 residues. The germline V gene encodes CDR1 GTSNPN and CDR2 SVGIG (reference sequence).

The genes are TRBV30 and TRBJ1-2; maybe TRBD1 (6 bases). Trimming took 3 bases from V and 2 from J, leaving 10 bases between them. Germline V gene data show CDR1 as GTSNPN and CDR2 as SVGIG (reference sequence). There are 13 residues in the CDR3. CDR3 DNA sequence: TGTGCCTGGAGGAGGCAGGGGAACTATGGCTACACCTTC. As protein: CAWRRQGNYGYTF.

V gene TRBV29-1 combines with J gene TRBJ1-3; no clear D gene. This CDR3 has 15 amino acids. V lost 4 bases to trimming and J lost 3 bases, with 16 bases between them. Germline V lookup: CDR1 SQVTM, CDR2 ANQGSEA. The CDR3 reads CSVVGGGPHGNTIYF. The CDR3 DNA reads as TGCAGCGTTGTGGGCGGTGGACCGCATGGAAACACCATATATTTT.

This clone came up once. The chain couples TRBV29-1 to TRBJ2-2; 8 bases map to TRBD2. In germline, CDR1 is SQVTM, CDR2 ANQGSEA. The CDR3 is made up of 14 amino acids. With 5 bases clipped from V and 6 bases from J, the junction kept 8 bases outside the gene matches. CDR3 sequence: CSVHGLAESGELFF. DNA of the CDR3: TGCAGCGTTCACGGACTAGCCGAATCCGGGGAGCTGTTTTTT.

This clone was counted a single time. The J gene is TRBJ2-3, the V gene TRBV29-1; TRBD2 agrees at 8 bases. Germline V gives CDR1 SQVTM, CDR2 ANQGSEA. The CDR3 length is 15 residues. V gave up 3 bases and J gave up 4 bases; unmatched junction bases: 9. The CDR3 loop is CSVDREGRGADTQYF. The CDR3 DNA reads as TGCAGCGTTGATCGGGAGGGCCGGGGTGCAGATACGCAGTATTTT.

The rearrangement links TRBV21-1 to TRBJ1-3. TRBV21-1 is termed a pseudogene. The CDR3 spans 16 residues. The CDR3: CASSKVGGIIGNTIYF. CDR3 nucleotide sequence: TGTGCCAGCAGCAAAGTTGGGGGAATCATCGGAAACACCATATATTTT.

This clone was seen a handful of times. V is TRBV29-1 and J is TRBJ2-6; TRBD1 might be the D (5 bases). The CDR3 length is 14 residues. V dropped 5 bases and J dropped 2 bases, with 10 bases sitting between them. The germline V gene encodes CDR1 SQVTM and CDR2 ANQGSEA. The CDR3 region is CSVTGYPGANVLTF. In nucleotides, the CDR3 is TGCAGCGTTACAGGTTACCCTGGGGCCAACGTCCTGACTTTC.